This T cell receptor beta chain was recovered during a study of blood T cell repertoires in COVID-19. Method: immunoSEQ multiplex PCR; TCRdb's copy keeps in-frame clones and lacks some. The repertoire holds about 120,000 clones, with roughly 83% as singletons. Germline assignment: CDR1 KGHSH and CDR2 LQKENI. V was shortened by 3 bases and J by 2 bases, with 11 bases between the two germline ends. CDR3 length: 14 residues. The sample taken for sequencing was peripheral blood. The receptor was isolated from a man younger than 45 with acute or convalescent COVID-19. V is TRBV18 and J is TRBJ2-7; possibly TRBD1 for D (6 bases). DNA of the CDR3: TGTGCCAGCTCACCCCAGGACAGAACCTACGAGCAGTACTTC. It is translated as CASSPQDRTYEQYF. The whole variable domain, remainder taken from reference TRBV18 and TRBJ2-7, is NAGVMQNPRHLVRRRGQEARLRCSPMKGHSHVYWYRQLPEEGLKFMVYLQKENIIDESGMPKERFSAEFPKEGPSILRIQQVVRGDSAAYFCASSPQDRTYEQYFGPGTRLTVT.